These 19 T cell receptor beta chains were sequenced from one sample in a study of blood T cell repertoires in COVID-19. TCRdb keeps only in-frame clones here, not all; method: immunoSEQ multiplex PCR. In the table there are just under 40,000 clones, 85% of which are singletons. The material sequenced was peripheral blood. The origin of the receptors is a human donor in a cohort sampled during active COVID-19.

The chain joins TRBV4-1 to TRBJ2-5; tentatively, D is TRBD2 (7 bases). The CDR3 covers 15 residues. V was shortened by 1 base and J by 1 base, with 10 bases between the two germline ends. Germline values: CDR1 MGHRA, CDR2 YSYEKL. CDR3 nucleotides: TGCGCCAGCAGCCAAGTACGGGGGGCCCAAGAGACCCAGTACTTC. It is translated as CASSQVRGAQETQYF.

This clone was counted a single time. V and J are TRBV3-1 (or the pseudogene TRBV3-2) and TRBJ1-3; tentatively, D is TRBD1 (5 bases). The CDR3 has 16 amino acids. Germline loops: CDR1 LGHDT, CDR2 YNNKEL (reference sequence). V lost 4 bases, J lost 0 bases, and 13 bases lay in between. The CDR3 is CASSPGGVFSGNTIYF. The DNA for the CDR3 is TGTGCCAGCAGCCCCGGGGGGGTGTTCTCTGGAAACACCATATATTTT.

V is TRBV5-4 and J is TRBJ2-2; TRBD1 might be the D (6 bases). Germline CDR1 and CDR2: SGHNT and YYREEE (reference sequence). CDR3 length equals 14 residues. V lost 4 bases and J 2 bases, leaving 9 bases between the germline ends. Here the CDR3 reads CASSPGTNTGELFF. The CDR3 DNA reads TGTGCCAGCAGCCCCGGGACAAACACCGGGGAGCTGTTTTTT.

This chain joins TRBV19 and TRBJ1-4; the D is unclear. This CDR3 is built from 15 residues. Trimming took 3 bases from V and 7 from J, leaving 15 bases between them. CDR1 is LNHDA, CDR2 SQIVND, per germline (reference sequence). This CDR3 reads CASSIEGRTLEKLFF. The CDR3 bases are TGTGCCAGTAGTATTGAAGGACGGACTCTTGAAAAACTGTTTTTT.

V and J are TRBV6-5 and TRBJ2-6; 8 nucleotides align to TRBD1. Germline V gives CDR1 MNHEY, CDR2 SVGAGI. CDR3 length: 14 amino acids. After removal of 7 bases from V and 2 bases from J, the junction contained 1 base not matched to a gene. DNA of the CDR3: TGTGCCAGCATGACAGGGGCTGGGGCCAACGTCCTGACTTTC. Protein product: CASMTGAGANVLTF.

A few counts support this clone. The J gene is TRBJ1-2, the V gene TRBV12-3 or TRBV12-4; possible D gene TRBD1, 6 bases. V was clipped by 7 bases and J by 2 bases, with 11 bases between them. CDR3 length: 13 residues. CDR3 bases: TGTGCCAGCACCATTACAGGGAACTATGGCTACACCTTC. Its translation is CASTITGNYGYTF.

This clone came up a few times. The chain carries TRBV2 and TRBJ1-6, with 10 bases lining up with TRBD1. The CDR3 extends over 16 amino acids. The germline gives CDR1 SNHLY, CDR2 FYNNEI. Trimming removed 2 bases from V and 9 bases from J; junction bases left unmatched: 7. The CDR3 region is CASSERQGAAFSPLHF. CDR3 DNA: TGTGCCAGCAGTGAACGACAGGGGGCCGCCTTTTCACCCCTCCACTTT.

The J gene is TRBJ2-7, the V gene TRBV7-9; D unclear. The CDR3 totals 14 residues. Per the germline V gene, CDR1 is SEHNR and CDR2 is FQNEAQ (reference sequence). V gave up 1 base and J gave up 2 bases, with 9 bases separating them. The CDR3 DNA sequence: TGTGCCAGCAGCTTAGGTCAGGTACCCTACGAGCAGTACTTC. Amino acids: CASSLGQVPYEQYF.

V and J are TRBV29-1 and TRBJ1-2; 7 bases align to TRBD1. The CDR3 covers 13 residues. J lost 4 bases, V lost 4 bases, and 6 bases had no gene match. Germline V lookup: CDR1 SQVTM, CDR2 ANQGSEA. The CDR3 spells CSVVVPGGYGYTF. The CDR3 DNA reads TGCAGCGTTGTAGTACCAGGGGGCTATGGCTACACCTTC.

The chain employs TRBV20-1 and TRBJ1-2; D not certain. The germline V gene has CDR1 DFQATT and CDR2 SNEGSKA (reference sequence). Trimming stripped 1 base from V and 5 bases from J, with 5 bases between. This CDR3 is 11 amino acids long. The CDR3 coding sequence is TGCAGTGCTAGAGCAGATTATGGCTACACCTTC. It specifies CSARADYGYTF.

The genes are TRBV4-2 and TRBJ2-3; 11 positions match TRBD2. The CDR3 has 16 amino acids. The junction had 3 bases not matched to a gene; V was cut back by 2 bases and J by 2 bases. Germline V gene data show CDR1 as LGHNA and CDR2 as YNFKEQ. For the CDR3, the DNA is TGTGCCAGCAGCCAATTAGCGGGGGGGAACACAGATACGCAGTATTTT. The encoded protein is CASSQLAGGNTDTQYF.

V gene TRBV18 combines with J gene TRBJ1-1; D perhaps matches TRBD1 (6 bases). Trimming left V 5 bases short and J 5 bases short, with 15 bases between. This CDR3 has 14 amino acids. The germline V gene has CDR1 KGHSH and CDR2 LQKENI. The CDR3 region is CASSKNSGVTEAFF. The CDR3 DNA reads TGTGCCAGCTCAAAAAACTCAGGGGTGACTGAAGCTTTCTTT.

V is TRBV7-9 and J is TRBJ1-3; D remains ambiguous. The CDR3 sequence is 14 residues long. Trimming shortened V by 3 bases and J by 1 base, and 7 bases separated the two germline ends. Germline V CDR1 and CDR2: SEHNR, FQNEAQ (reference sequence). The CDR3 region has the DNA TGTGCCAGCAGCTTCTCAGCGTCTGGAAACACCATATATTTT. As protein: CASSFSASGNTIYF.

V usage is TRBV6-2 or TRBV6-3 and J usage is TRBJ2-1; no reliable D call. The CDR3 is 12 residues long. In germline, CDR1 is MNHEY, CDR2 SVGEGT. V lost 3 bases and J 14 bases, leaving 14 bases between the germline ends. The CDR3 bases are TGTGCCAGCAGTTATTATGAGCAGGTGGAGTTCTTC. It translates to CASSYYEQVEFF.

The V call is TRBV5-1, the J call TRBJ2-7; 7 nucleotides align to TRBD1. The junction had 2 bases not matched to a gene; V was cut back by 3 bases and J by 5 bases. Germline V gives CDR1 SGHRS, CDR2 YFSETQ. The CDR3 has 12 residues. CDR3 protein: CASSSTGDEQYF. In DNA form, the CDR3 reads TGCGCCAGCAGCTCAACAGGGGACGAGCAGTACTTC.

The chain recombines TRBV27 with TRBJ2-1; tentative D call: TRBD1 (6 bases). CDR1 is MNHEY, CDR2 SMNVEV, per germline (reference sequence). The CDR3 contains 15 residues. Trimming left V 2 bases short and J 4 bases short, with 12 bases between. CDR3 coding DNA: TGTGCCAGCAGTTTACAGGGGACGGGATACAATGAGCAGTTCTTC. Encoded protein: CASSLQGTGYNEQFF.

The V and J genes are TRBV10-3 and TRBJ2-7, with D perhaps matching TRBD1 (6 bases). The germline V gene has CDR1 ENHRY and CDR2 SYGVKD. The CDR3 consists of 13 residues. V dropped 7 bases and J dropped 2 bases, with 12 bases sitting between them. The DNA of the CDR3 is TGTGCCATCAATACAGGGTTAACCTACGAGCAGTACTTC. Protein product: CAINTGLTYEQYF.

The rearrangement uses TRBV5-4 and TRBJ2-1, with D possibly TRBD2 on 5 matching bases. In germline, CDR1 is SGHNT, CDR2 YYREEE (reference sequence). The CDR3 has 13 residues. The V gene lost 4 bases and the J gene lost 4 bases, with 9 bases spanning the gap. The CDR3 protein is CASSTDFYNEQFF. Written as DNA, the CDR3 is TGTGCCAGCAGCACGGACTTTTACAATGAGCAGTTCTTC.

The CDR3 bases are TGCGCCAGCAGCCCCGGGTGGGGGCTCTCAGATACGCAGTATTTT. It codes for CASSPGWGLSDTQYF. J is TRBJ2-3 and V is TRBV4-3, with a possible D match to TRBD1 (6 bases). The CDR3 totals 15 residues. Germline V gene lookup returns CDR1 LGHNA and CDR2 YSLEER. The V gene lost 4 bases and the J gene lost 4 bases, with 15 bases spanning the gap.